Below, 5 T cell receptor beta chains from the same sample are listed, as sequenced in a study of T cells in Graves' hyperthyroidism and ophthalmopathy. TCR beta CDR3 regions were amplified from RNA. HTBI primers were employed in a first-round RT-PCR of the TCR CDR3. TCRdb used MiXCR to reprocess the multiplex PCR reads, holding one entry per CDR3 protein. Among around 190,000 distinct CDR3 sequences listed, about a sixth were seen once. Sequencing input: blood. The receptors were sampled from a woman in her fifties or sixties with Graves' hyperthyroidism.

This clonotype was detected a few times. As DNA, the CDR3 is TGTGCCTGGAGCCTCGGAGGCAGCGGGCCCCAGCATTTT. This codes for CAWSLGGSGPQHF. The chain links TRBV30 to TRBJ1-5, with D uncertain. Trimming stripped 3 bases from V and 9 bases from J, with 15 bases between. Germline V gives CDR1 GTSNPN, CDR2 SVGIG (reference sequence). The CDR3 totals 13 residues.

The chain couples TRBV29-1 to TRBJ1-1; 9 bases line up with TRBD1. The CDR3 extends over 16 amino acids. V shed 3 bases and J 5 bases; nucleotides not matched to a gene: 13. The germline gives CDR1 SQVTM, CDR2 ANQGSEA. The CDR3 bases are TGCAGCGTTGATATTGGTGGCTTGGACAGGGGAACTGAAGCTTTCTTT. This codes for CSVDIGGLDRGTEAFF. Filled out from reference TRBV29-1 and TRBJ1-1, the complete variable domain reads SAVISQKPSRDICQRGTSLTIQCQVDSQVTMMFWYRQQPGQSLTLIATANQGSEATYESGFVIDKFPISRPNLTFSTLTVSNMSPEDSSIYLCSVDIGGLDRGTEAFFGQGTRLTVV.

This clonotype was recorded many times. The CDR3 nucleotides are TGTGCCAGCTCACCACAGGGCCATCAGCCCCAGCATTTT. Translated, it gives CASSPQGHQPQHF. The J gene is TRBJ1-5, the V gene TRBV18; D remains unclear. The V and J ends lost 1 base and 5 bases respectively, with 6 bases between them. The CDR3 spans 13 residues. CDR1 is KGHSH, CDR2 LQKENI, per germline. Drawing the rest from reference TRBV18 and TRBJ1-5, the complete variable domain is NAGVMQNPRHLVRRRGQEARLRCSPMKGHSHVYWYRQLPEEGLKFMVYLQKENIIDESGMPKERFSAEFPKEGPSILRIQQVVRGDSAAYFCASSPQGHQPQHFGDGTRLSIL.

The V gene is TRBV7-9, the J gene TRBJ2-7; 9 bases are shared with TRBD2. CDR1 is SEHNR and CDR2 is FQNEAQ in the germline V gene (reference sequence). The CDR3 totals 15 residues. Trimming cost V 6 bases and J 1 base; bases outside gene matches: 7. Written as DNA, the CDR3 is TGTGCCAGCAGGTCACCGGGACTAGCATCCTACGAGCAGTACTTC. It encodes CASRSPGLASYEQYF.

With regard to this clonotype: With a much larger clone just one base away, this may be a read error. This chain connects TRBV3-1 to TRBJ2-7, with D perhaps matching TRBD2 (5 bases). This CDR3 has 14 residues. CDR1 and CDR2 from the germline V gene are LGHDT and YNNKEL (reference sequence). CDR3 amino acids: CASSQFGVSYVQYF. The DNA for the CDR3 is TGTGCCAGCAGCCAGTTCGGGGTCTCCTACGTGCAGTACTTC.